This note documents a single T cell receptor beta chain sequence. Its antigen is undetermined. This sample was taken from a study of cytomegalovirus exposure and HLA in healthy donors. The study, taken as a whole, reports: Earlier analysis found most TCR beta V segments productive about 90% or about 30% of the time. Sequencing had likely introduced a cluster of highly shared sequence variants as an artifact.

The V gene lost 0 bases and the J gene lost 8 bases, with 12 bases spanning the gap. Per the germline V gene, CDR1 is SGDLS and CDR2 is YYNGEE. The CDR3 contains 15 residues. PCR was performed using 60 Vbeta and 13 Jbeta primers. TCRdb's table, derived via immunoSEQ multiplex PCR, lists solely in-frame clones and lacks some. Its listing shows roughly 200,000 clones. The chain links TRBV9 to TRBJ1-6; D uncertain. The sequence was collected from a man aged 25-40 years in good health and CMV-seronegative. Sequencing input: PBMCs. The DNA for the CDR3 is TGTGCCAGCAGCGTAGAGGACTCAAGATATTCACCCCTCCACTTT. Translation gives CASSVEDSRYSPLHF.